Each of the 8 T cell receptor beta chains below was sequenced from the same sample in a study of blood T cell repertoires in COVID-19. The table came from immunoSEQ multiplex PCR; TCRdb's copy has only in-frame clones and leaves some out. The sample holds around 150,000 clones, over 60% seen once. Sequenced: PBMCs or T cells enriched from blood (not recorded which). Receptor source: a woman aged 45-60 years who had recovered from COVID-19.

The CDR3 sequence is CASSQDPGQDPDQPQHF. In nucleotides, the CDR3 is TGCGCCAGCAGCCAAGACCCAGGACAGGATCCGGATCAGCCCCAGCATTTT. This chain uses TRBV4-1 with TRBJ1-5, with 7 bases that match TRBD1. Germline V gene data show CDR1 as MGHRA and CDR2 as YSYEKL. The CDR3 runs to 17 residues. V gave up 0 bases and J gave up 5 bases; unmatched junction bases: 10.

This clone was detected only a few times. The V and J genes are TRBV10-2 and TRBJ2-7; perhaps TRBD2 as D (6 bases). V lost 10 bases and J 3 bases, leaving 22 bases between the germline ends. The germline V gene encodes CDR1 WSHSY and CDR2 SAAADI. CDR3 length equals 15 residues. DNA for the CDR3: TGCGCCACCCTCCCGGTGGAGCGGGCGGGCTACGAGCAGTACTTC. As protein: CATLPVERAGYEQYF.

This chain links TRBV27 with TRBJ2-1; 15 nucleotides agree with TRBD2. After removal of 6 bases from V and 7 bases from J, the junction contained 4 bases not matched to a gene. From germline, CDR1 is MNHEY and CDR2 SMNVEV (reference sequence). The CDR3 is 15 amino acids. The CDR3 region is CASSPGTSGRNEQFF. The DNA for the CDR3 is TGTGCCAGCAGCCCGGGGACTAGCGGGAGGAATGAGCAGTTCTTC.

The chain has TRBV19 and TRBJ2-3, with 14 bases lining up with TRBD2. This CDR3 comprises 16 residues. The germline gives CDR1 LNHDA, CDR2 SQIVND (reference sequence). Trimming took 5 bases from V and 4 from J; bases not matched to a gene: 5. CDR3 sequence (DNA): TGTGCCAGTAGTCCGGGGACTAGCGGGAGCTCAGATACGCAGTATTTT. Translation gives CASSPGTSGSSDTQYF.

V usage is TRBV4-1 and J usage is TRBJ2-7, with D maybe TRBD1 (6 bases). Germline V CDR1 and CDR2: MGHRA, YSYEKL. This CDR3 is built from 15 residues. The ends were cut back, 0 bases at V and 3 bases at J, with 12 bases in the middle. CDR3 in DNA: TGCGCCAGCAGCCAAGAAACACAGGGAAGCTACGAGCAGTACTTC. It codes for CASSQETQGSYEQYF.

The chain couples TRBV7-2 to TRBJ1-6; maybe TRBD1 (6 bases). V lost 5 bases, J lost 7 bases, and 15 bases lay in between. The V gene's germline CDR1 is SGHTA and CDR2 FQGNSA. This CDR3 region has 15 residues. The CDR3 loop reads CASSIQGTGNSPLHF. The CDR3 DNA is TGTGCCAGCAGCATACAGGGAACGGGAAATTCACCCCTCCACTTT. Full variable domain (remainder filled in from reference TRBV7-2 and TRBJ1-6): GAGVSQSPSNKVTEKGKDVELRCDPISGHTALYWYRQSLGQGLEFLIYFQGNSAPDKSGLPSDRFSAERTGGSVSTLTIQRTQQEDSAVYLCASSIQGTGNSPLHFGNGTRLTVT.

The gene calls are TRBV7-9 and TRBJ2-5; no firm D call. The length of the CDR3 is 14 residues. Germline values: CDR1 SEHNR, CDR2 FQNEAQ (reference sequence). Trimming stripped 5 bases from V and 0 bases from J, with 10 bases between. CDR3 sequence reads: CASSDTWYQETQYF. CDR3 DNA sequence: TGTGCCAGCAGCGACACGTGGTACCAAGAGACCCAGTACTTC. Drawing the rest from reference TRBV7-9 and TRBJ2-5, the complete variable domain is DTGVSQNPRHKITKRGQNVTFRCDPISEHNRLYWYRQTLGQGPEFLTYFQNEAQLEKSRLLSDRFSAERPKGSFSTLEIQRTEQGDSAMYLCASSDTWYQETQYFGPGTRLLVL.

The chain is built from TRBV7-8 and TRBJ1-2; TRBD1 might be the D (5 bases). The V and J ends lost 1 base and 8 bases respectively, with 20 bases between them. The CDR3 contains 16 residues. Germline CDR1 is SGHVS and CDR2 is FQNEAQ. CDR3 protein: CASSLEGRAAIRGYTF. The DNA of the CDR3 is TGTGCCAGCAGCTTAGAGGGCAGGGCCGCTATCCGAGGCTACACCTTC.